Listed below are T cell receptor beta chains from one sample, sequenced in a study of cytomegalovirus exposure and HLA in healthy donors. Clones were read by immunoSEQ multiplex PCR, and TCRdb kept only the in-frame ones, dropping some. The table has over 150,000 clones, around 80% seen once. Source material: PBMCs. Source of these receptors: a man in his late teens or twenties in good health and CMV-seropositive. Both conserved end residues are part of each CDR3. A D gene is named only where the DNA matches it firmly. Rows give clone size only sometimes, using once, few, many, or a class for an expanded clone.

j_call	v_call	clone_size	d_call	cdr3_nt	cdr3_aa
TRBJ2-7	TRBV7-9	.	.	TGTGCCAGCAGCTTATCGGGAACCTTCGCCTACGAGCAGTACTTC	CASSLSGTFAYEQYF
TRBJ2-1	TRBV14	.	TRBD2	TGTGCCAGCAGGACTAGCGGTTACAATGAGCAGTTCTTC	CASRTSGYNEQFF
TRBJ1-5	TRBV5-6	.	TRBD1	TGTGCCAGCAGCTCGGGACAGGTCAATCAGCCCCAGCATTTT	CASSSGQVNQPQHF
TRBJ1-5	TRBV7-2	.	TRBD1	TGTGCCAGCAGTCTCACAGGGGGCAATCAGCCCCAGCATTTT	CASSLTGGNQPQHF
TRBJ2-1	TRBV9	.	TRBD1	TGTGCCAGCAGCCCCGGCGGGACAGGGCGGAATGAGCAGTTCTTC	CASSPGGTGRNEQFF
TRBJ1-1	TRBV6-5	.	TRBD1	TGTGCCAGCAGTTACGACAGGGCTTTGAGTGAAGCTTTCTTT	CASSYDRALSEAFF
TRBJ2-5	TRBV30	few	.	TGTGCCTGGAGCCCCGGATCTAGCGCGGTGGAGACCCAGTACTTC	CAWSPGSSAVETQYF
TRBJ2-7	TRBV4-2	.	TRBD2	TGTGCCAGCAGCCAAGATCTGGGTAGCGGGGCCACCTACGAGCAGTACTTC	CASSQDLGSGATYEQYF
TRBJ1-5	TRBV20-1	.	.	TGCAGTGCTAGTTCGGATCAGCCCCAGCATTTT	CSASSDQPQHF
TRBJ2-4	TRBV27	.	.	TGTGCCAGCAGCCCGGGAGTGGGGGTTGCCAAAAACATTCAGTACTTC	CASSPGVGVAKNIQYF
TRBJ1-2	TRBV30	.	.	TGTGCCTGGAGTGTAACAGGGAGTAATGGCTACACCTTC	CAWSVTGSNGYTF